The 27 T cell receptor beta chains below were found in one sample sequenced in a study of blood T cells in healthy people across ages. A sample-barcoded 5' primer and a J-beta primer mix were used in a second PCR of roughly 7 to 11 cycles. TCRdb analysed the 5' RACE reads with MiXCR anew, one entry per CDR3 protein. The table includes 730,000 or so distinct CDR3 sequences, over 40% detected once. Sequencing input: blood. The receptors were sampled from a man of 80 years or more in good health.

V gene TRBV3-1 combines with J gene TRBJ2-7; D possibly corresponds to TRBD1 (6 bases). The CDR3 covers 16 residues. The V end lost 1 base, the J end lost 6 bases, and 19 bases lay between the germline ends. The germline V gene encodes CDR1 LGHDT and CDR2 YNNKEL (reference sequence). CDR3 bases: TGTGCCAGCAGCCAAGCGGGCTCAGGGGTTCTCCGCGAGCAGTACTTC. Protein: CASSQAGSGVLREQYF.

The CDR3 spells CAISELSSHEQYF. In DNA, the CDR3 is TGTGCCATCAGTGAGTTGAGTTCCCATGAGCAGTACTTC. V usage is TRBV10-3 and J usage is TRBJ2-5; D gene uncertain. V lost 1 base, J lost 11 bases, and 14 bases lay in between. The CDR3 loop spans 13 amino acids. CDR1 is ENHRY and CDR2 is SYGVKD in the germline V gene.

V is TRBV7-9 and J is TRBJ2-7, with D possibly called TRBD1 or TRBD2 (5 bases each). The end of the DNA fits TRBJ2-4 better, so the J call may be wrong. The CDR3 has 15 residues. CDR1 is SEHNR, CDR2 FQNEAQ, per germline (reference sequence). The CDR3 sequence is CASSHGGGRRNIQYF. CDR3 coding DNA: TGTGCCAGCAGCCACGGTGGGGGACGCAGAAACATTCAGTACTTC.

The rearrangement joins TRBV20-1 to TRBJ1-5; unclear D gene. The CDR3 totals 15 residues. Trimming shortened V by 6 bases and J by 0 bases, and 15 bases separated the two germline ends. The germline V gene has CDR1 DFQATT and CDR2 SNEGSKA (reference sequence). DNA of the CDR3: TGCAGTGCACGCCCTAGTGAACATAGCAATCAGCCCCAGCATTTT. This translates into CSARPSEHSNQPQHF.

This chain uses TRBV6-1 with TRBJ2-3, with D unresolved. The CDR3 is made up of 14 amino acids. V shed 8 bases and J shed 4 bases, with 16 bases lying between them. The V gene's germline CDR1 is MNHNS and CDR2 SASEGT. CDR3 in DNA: TGTGCCAGCCGGGTTTGGGCCAATCCAGATACGCAGTATTTT. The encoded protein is CASRVWANPDTQYF.

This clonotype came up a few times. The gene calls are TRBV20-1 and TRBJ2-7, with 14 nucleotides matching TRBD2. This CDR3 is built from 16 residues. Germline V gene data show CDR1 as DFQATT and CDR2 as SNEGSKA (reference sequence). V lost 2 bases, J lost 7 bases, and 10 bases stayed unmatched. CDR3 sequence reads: CSARSTTGLAGVEQYF. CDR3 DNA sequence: TGCAGTGCTAGAAGTACCACGGGACTAGCGGGGGTTGAGCAGTACTTC.

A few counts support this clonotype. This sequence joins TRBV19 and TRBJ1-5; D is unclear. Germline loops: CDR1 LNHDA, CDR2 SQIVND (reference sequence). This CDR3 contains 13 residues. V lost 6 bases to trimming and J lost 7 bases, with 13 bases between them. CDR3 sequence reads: CASSSTLPQPQHF. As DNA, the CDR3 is TGTGCCAGTAGCTCGACATTACCGCAGCCCCAGCATTTT.

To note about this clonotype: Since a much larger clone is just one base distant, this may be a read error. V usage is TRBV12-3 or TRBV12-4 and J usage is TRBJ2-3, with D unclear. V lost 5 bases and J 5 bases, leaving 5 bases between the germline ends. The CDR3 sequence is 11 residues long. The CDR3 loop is CASSIKDTQYF. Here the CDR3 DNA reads TGTGCCAGCAGTATAAAAGATACGCAGTATTTT.

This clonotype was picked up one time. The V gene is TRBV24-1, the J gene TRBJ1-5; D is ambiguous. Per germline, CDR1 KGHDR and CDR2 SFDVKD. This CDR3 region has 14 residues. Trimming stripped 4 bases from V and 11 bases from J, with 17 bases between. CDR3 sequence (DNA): TGTGCCACCAGTGAGGATCCGACGGACCAGGCCCAGCATTTT. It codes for CATSEDPTDQAQHF.

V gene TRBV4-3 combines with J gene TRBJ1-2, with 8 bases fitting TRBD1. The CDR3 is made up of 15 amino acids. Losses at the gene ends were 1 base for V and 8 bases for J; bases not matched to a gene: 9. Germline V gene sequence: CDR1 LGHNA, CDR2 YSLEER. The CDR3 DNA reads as TGCGCCAGCAGCCAAGTGCCGCAGGGGGCGGGCGGCTACACCTTC. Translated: CASSQVPQGAGGYTF.

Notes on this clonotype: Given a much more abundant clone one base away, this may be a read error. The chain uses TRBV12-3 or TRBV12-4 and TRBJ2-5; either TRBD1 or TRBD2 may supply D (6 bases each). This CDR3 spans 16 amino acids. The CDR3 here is CVSSLGRGPLQETQYF. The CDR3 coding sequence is TGTGTCAGCAGTTTGGGACGGGGGCCGTTACAAGAGACCCAGTACTTC.

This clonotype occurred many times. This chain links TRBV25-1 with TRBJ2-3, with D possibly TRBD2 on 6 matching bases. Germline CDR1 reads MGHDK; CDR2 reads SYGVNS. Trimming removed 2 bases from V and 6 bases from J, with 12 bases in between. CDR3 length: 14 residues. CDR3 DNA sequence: TGTGCCAGCAGTGAAGGGGCCCGGGGGGATACGCAGTATTTT. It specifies CASSEGARGDTQYF.

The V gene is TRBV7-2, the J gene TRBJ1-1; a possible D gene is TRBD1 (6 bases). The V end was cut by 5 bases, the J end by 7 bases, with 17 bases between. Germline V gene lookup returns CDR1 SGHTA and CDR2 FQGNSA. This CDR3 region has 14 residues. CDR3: CASSPQGFVGEAFF. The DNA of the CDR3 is TGTGCCAGCAGCCCTCAGGGGTTTGTCGGTGAAGCTTTCTTT.

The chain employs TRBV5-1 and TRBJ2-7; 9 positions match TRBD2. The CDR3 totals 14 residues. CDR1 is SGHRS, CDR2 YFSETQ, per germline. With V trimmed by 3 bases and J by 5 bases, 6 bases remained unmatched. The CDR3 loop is CASSSGLATDEQYF. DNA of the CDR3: TGCGCCAGCAGCTCAGGACTAGCGACCGACGAGCAGTACTTC.

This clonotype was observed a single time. In DNA form, the CDR3 reads TGTGCCAGCAGTGAAGTCCCGCTCTATGGCTACACCTTC. The encoded protein is CASSEVPLYGYTF. The V call is TRBV2, the J call TRBJ1-2; D gene unclear. From germline, CDR1 is SNHLY and CDR2 FYNNEI. The CDR3 has 13 residues. V was clipped by 1 base and J by 4 bases, with 7 bases between them. Complete variable domain (other parts from reference TRBV2 and TRBJ1-2): EPEVTQTPSHQVTQMGQEVILRCVPISNHLYFYWYRQILGQKVEFLVSFYNNEISEKSEIFDDQFSVERPDGSNFTLKIRSTKLEDSAMYFCASSEVPLYGYTFGSGTRLTVV.

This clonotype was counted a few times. CDR3 bases: TGCGCCAGCAGCTTGGCCAGGGAGAGGGTTGAAGCTTTCTTT. This codes for CASSLARERVEAFF. The V call is TRBV5-1, the J call TRBJ1-1, with D possibly matching TRBD1 (5 bases). Trimming stripped 0 bases from V and 7 bases from J, with 13 bases between. This CDR3 region has 14 residues. Germline V gene data show CDR1 as SGHRS and CDR2 as YFSETQ.

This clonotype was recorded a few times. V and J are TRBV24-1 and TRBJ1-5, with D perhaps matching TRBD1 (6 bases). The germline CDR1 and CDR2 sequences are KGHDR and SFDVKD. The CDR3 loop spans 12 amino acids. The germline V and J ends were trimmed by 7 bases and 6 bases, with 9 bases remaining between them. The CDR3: CATSRGSQPQHF. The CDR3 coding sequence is TGTGCCACCAGCAGGGGCAGTCAGCCCCAGCATTTT.

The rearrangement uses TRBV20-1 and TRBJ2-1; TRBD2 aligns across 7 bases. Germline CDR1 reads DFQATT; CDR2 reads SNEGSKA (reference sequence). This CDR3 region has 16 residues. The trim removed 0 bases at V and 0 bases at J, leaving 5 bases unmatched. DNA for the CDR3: TGCAGTGCTAGAGATCAGCGGGAAGGCTCCTACAATGAGCAGTTCTTC. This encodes CSARDQREGSYNEQFF.

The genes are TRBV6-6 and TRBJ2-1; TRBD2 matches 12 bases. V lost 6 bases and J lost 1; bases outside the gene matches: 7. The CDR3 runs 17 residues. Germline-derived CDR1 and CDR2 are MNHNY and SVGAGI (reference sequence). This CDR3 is CASSRTSGTGSYNEQFF. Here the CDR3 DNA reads TGTGCCAGCAGCCGGACTAGCGGGACAGGGTCCTACAATGAGCAGTTCTTC.

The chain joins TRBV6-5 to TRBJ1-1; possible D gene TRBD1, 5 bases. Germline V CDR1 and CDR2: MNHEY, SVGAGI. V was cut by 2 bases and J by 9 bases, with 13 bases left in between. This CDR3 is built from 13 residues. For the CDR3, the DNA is TGTGCCAGCAGTTACGAACCCTCAGGGAAAGCTTTCTTT. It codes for CASSYEPSGKAFF.

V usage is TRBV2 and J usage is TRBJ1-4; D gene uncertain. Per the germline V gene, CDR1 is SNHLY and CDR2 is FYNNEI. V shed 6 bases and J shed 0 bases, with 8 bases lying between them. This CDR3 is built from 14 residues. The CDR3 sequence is CASRGTATNEKLFF. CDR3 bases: TGTGCCAGCAGAGGCACAGCAACTAATGAAAAACTGTTTTTT.

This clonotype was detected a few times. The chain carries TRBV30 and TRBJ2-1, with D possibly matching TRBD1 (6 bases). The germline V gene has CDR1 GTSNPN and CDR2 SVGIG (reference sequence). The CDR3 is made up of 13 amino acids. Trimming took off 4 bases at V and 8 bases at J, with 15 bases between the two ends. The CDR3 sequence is CAWNRDNRDEQFF. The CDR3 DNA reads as TGTGCCTGGAACAGGGACAATAGGGATGAGCAGTTCTTC. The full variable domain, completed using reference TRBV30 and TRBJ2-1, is SQTIHQWPATLVQPVGSPLSLECTVEGTSNPNLYWYRQAAGRGLQLLFYSVGIGQISSEVPQNLSASRPQDRQFILSSKKLLLSDSGFYLCAWNRDNRDEQFFGPGTRLTVL.

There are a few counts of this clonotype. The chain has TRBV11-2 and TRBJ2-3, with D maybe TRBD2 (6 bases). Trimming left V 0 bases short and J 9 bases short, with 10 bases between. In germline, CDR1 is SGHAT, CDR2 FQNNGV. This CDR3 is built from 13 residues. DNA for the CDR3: TGTGCCAGCAGCTTAGATTATCGGGGGACGCAGTATTTT. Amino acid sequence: CASSLDYRGTQYF.

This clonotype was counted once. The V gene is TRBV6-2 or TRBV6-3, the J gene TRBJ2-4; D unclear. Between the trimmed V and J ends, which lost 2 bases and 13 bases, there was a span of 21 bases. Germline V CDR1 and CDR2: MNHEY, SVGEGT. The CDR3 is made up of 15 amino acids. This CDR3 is CASSYGFGAQEAQYF. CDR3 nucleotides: TGTGCCAGCAGTTACGGCTTTGGAGCCCAAGAGGCCCAGTACTTC.

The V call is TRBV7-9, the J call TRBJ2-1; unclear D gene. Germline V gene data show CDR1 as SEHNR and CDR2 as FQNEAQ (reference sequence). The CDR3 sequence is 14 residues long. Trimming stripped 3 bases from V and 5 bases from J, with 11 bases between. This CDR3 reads CASSFSGNHNEQFF. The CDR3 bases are TGTGCCAGCAGCTTTTCTGGCAACCACAATGAGCAGTTCTTC.

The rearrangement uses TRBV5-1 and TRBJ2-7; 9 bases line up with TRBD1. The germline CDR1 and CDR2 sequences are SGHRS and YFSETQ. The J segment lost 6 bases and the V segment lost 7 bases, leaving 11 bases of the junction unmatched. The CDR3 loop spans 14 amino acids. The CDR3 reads CASWNPGQGGEQYF. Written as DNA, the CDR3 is TGCGCCAGCTGGAATCCGGGACAGGGAGGCGAGCAGTACTTC.

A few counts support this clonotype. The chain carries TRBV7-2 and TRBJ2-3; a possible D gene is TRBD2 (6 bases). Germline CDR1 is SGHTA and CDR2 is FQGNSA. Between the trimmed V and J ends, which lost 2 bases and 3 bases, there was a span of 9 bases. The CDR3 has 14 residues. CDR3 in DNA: TGTGCCAGCAGCTTATACGGGAGAACAGATACGCAGTATTTT. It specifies CASSLYGRTDTQYF.